The present TCR beta chain was sequenced within a study of blood T cells in healthy people across ages. The authors isolated at least 6.5 million PBMCs per sample. Each sample provided at least 5.5 micrograms of extracted total RNA. Primers used in a second PCR of about 6 to 11 cycles were a sample-barcoded 5' primer and a J-beta primer mix. TCRdb passed the 5' RACE reads through MiXCR, listing each CDR3 protein once. The table shows around 870,000 distinct CDR3 sequences, with less than 35% occurring only once. The CDR3 covers 16 residues. Trimming stripped 1 base from V and 0 bases from J, with 10 bases between. The V gene's germline CDR1 is LGHNA and CDR2 YSLEER. Ten or more counts support this clonotype.

The specimen was blood. The source is a woman of 80 years or more in good health. The gene calls are TRBV4-3 and TRBJ2-1; D is unresolved. CDR3 in amino acids: CASSQGHTSSYNEQFF. CDR3 sequence (DNA): TGCGCCAGCAGCCAAGGGCACACCAGCTCCTACAATGAGCAGTTCTTC.